Described below is a single TCR beta chain sequence and its context. Profiling relied on immunoSEQ multiplex PCR, and the TCRdb table lists in-frame clones only, not all of them. The data contain 330,000 or so clones, roughly 87% of them singletons. The germline V gene has CDR1 MNHEY and CDR2 SMNVEV (reference sequence). The CDR3 has 15 amino acids. V lost 3 bases, J lost 6 bases, and 15 bases lay in between. These data belong to a study of blood T cell repertoires in COVID-19. Self-reported history from a screening survey and questionnaire set each donor's cohort. The source is a woman in her thirties who had recovered from COVID-19. Sequencing was carried out using PBMCs or T cells enriched from blood (not recorded which). The chain carries TRBV27 and TRBJ1-5; D is possibly TRBD1 (6 bases). The CDR3 region has the DNA TGTGCCAGCAGTTTTCGCCAGGGACACGGTCAGCCCCAGCATTTT. Translating it yields CASSFRQGHGQPQHF.